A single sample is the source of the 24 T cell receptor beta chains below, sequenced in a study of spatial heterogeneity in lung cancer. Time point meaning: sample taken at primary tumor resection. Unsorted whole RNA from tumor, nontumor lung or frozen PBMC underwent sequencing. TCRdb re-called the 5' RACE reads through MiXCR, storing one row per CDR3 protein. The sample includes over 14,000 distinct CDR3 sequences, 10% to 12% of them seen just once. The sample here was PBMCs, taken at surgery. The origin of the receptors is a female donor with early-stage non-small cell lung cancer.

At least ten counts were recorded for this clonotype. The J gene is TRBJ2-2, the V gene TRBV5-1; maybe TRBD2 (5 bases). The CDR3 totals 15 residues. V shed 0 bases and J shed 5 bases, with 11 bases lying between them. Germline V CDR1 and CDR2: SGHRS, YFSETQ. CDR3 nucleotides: TGCGCCAGCAGCTTGGGCGGGCGGCAAACCGGGGAGCTGTTTTTT. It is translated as CASSLGGRQTGELFF.

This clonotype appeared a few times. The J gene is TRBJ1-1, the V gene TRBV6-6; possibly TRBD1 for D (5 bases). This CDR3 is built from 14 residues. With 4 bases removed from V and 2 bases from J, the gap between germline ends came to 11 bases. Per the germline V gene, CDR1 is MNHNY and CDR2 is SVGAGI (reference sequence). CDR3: CASSSGTLNTEAFF. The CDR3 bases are TGTGCCAGCAGTTCCGGGACCTTAAACACTGAAGCTTTCTTT.

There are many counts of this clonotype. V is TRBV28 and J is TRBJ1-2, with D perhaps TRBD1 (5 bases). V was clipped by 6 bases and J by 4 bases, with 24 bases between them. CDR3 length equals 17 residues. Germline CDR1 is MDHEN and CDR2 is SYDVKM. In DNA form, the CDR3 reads TGTGCCAGCAGGGATGGGCAGGGATTCAAACCCTCCTATGGCTACACCTTC. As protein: CASRDGQGFKPSYGYTF.

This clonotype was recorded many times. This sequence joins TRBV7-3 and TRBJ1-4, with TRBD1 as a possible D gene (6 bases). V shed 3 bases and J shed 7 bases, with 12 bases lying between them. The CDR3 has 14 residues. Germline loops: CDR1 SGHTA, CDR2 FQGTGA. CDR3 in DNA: TGTGCCAGCAGCTTTTCAGGGGCGGGTGAAAAACTGTTTTTT. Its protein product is CASSFSGAGEKLFF.

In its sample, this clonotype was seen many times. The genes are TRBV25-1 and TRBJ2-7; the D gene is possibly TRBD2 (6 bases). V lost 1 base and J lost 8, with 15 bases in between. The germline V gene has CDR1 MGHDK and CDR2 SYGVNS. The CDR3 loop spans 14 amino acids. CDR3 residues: CASSEWKGAGQQYF. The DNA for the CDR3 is TGTGCCAGCAGTGAATGGAAGGGTGCGGGACAGCAGTACTTC.

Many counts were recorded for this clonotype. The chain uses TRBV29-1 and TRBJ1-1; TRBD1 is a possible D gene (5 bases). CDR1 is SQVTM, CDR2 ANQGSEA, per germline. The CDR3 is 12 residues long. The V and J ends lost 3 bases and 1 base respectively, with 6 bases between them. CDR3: CSVDRGNTEAFF. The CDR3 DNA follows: TGCAGCGTTGATAGGGGGAACACTGAAGCTTTCTTT.

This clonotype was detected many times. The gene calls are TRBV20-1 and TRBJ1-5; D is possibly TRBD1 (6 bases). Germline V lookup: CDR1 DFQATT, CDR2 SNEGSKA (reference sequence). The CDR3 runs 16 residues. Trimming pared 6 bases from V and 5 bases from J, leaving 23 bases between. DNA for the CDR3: TGCAGTGCCCGACCCCTGGGGGGGGCGTCCGATCAGCCCCAGCATTTT. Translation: CSARPLGGASDQPQHF.

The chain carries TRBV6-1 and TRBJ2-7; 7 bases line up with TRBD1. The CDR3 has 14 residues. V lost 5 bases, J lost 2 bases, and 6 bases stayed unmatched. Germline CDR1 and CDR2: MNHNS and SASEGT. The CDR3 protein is CASSTHRGPYEQYF. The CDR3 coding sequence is TGTGCCAGCAGTACCCACAGGGGACCCTACGAGCAGTACTTC.

The CDR3 reads CASNGLEQYF. The CDR3 DNA is TGTGCCAGCAACGGGTTGGAGCAGTACTTC. This chain uses TRBV28 with TRBJ2-7; no firm D call. The germline gives CDR1 MDHEN, CDR2 SYDVKM. CDR3 length equals 10 residues. Trimming removed 7 bases at V and 7 bases at J, with 8 bases between. Looking up the rest from reference TRBV28 and TRBJ2-7 gives the full variable domain: DVKVTQSSRYLVKRTGEKVFLECVQDMDHENMFWYRQDPGLGLRLIYFSYDVKMKEKGDIPEGYSVSREKKERFSLILESASTNQTSMYLCASNGLEQYFGPGTRLTVT.

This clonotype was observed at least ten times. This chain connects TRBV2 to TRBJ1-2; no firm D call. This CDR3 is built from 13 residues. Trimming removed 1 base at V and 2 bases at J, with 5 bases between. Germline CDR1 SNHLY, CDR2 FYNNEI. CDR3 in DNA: TGTGCCAGCAGTGAAGGGGTGAACTATGGCTACACCTTC. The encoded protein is CASSEGVNYGYTF.

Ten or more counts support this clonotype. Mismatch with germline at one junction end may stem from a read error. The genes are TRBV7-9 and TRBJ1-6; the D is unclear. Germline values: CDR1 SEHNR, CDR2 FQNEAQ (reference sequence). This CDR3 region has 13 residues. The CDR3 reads CASRLHTNSPLHF. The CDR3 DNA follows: TGTGCCAGCCGCTTACACACCAATTCACCCCTCCACTTT. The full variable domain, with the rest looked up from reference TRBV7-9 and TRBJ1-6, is DTGVSQNPRHKITKRGQNVTFRCDPISEHNRLYWYRQTLGQGPEFLTYFQNEAQLEKSRLLSDRFSAERPKGSFSTLEIQRTEQGDSAMYLCASRLHTNSPLHFGNGTRLTVT.

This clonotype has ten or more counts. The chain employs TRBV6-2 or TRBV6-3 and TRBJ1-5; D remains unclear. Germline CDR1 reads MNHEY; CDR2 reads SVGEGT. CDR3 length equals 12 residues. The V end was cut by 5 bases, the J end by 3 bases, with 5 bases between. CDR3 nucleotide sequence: TGTGCCAGCAGTCCTTTCAATCAGCCCCAGCATTTT. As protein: CASSPFNQPQHF.

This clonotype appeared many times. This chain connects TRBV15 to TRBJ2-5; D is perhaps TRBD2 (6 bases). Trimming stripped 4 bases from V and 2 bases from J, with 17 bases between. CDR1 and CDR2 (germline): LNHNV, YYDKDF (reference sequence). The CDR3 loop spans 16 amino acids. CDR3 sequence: CATSNGEVGGQETQYF. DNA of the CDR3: TGTGCCACCAGCAACGGTGAGGTCGGGGGACAAGAGACCCAGTACTTC.

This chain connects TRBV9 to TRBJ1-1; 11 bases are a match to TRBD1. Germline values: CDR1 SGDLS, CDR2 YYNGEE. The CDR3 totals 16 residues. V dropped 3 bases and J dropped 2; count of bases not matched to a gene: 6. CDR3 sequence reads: CASSERGTGGNTEAFF. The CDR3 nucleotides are TGTGCCAGCAGCGAACGGGGGACAGGGGGTAACACTGAAGCTTTCTTT. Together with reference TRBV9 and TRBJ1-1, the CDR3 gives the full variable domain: DSGVTQTPKHLITATGQRVTLRCSPRSGDLSVYWYQQSLDQGLQFLIQYYNGEERAKGNILERFSAQQFPDLHSELNLSSLELGDSALYFCASSERGTGGNTEAFFGQGTRLTVV.

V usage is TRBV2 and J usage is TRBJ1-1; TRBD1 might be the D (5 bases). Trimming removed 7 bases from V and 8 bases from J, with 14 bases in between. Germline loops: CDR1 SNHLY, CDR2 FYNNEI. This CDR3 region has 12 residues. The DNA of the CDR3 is TGTGCCAGCAATACGGGACTTCTAGAAGCTTTCTTT. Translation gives CASNTGLLEAFF. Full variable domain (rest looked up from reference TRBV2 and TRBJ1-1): EPEVTQTPSHQVTQMGQEVILRCVPISNHLYFYWYRQILGQKVEFLVSFYNNEISEKSEIFDDQFSVERPDGSNFTLKIRSTKLEDSAMYFCASNTGLLEAFFGQGTRLTVV.

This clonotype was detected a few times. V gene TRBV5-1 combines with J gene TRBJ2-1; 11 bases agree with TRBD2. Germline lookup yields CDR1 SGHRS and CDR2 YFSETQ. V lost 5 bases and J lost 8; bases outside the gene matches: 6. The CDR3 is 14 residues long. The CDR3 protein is CASRTSGAPDEQFF. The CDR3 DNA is TGCGCCAGCAGGACTAGCGGGGCCCCAGATGAGCAGTTCTTC.

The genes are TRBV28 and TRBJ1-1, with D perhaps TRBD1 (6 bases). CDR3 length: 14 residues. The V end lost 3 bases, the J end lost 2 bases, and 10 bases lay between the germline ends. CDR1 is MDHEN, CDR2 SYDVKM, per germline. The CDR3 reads CASSLGGQNTEAFF. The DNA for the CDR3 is TGTGCCAGCAGTTTGGGGGGGCAAAACACTGAAGCTTTCTTT.

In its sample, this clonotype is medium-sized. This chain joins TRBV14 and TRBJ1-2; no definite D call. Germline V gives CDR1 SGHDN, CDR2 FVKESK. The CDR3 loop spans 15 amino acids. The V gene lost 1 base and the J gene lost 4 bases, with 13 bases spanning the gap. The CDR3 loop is CASSQGMTPAYGYTF. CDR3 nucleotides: TGTGCCAGCAGCCAAGGTATGACGCCTGCCTATGGCTACACCTTC.

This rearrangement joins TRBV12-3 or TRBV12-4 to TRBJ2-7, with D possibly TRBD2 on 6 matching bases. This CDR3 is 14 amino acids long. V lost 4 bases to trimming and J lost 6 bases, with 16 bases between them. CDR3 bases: TGTGCCAGCAGTTCCAGACTAGAGGGAAGCGAGCAGTACTTC. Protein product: CASSSRLEGSEQYF.

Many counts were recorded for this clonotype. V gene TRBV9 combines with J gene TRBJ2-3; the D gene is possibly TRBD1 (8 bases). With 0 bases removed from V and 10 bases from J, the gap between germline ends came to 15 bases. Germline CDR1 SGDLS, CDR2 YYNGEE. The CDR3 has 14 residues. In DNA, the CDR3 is TGTGCCAGCAGCGTAGAGTACAGGGGGGGTGCGCAGTATTTT. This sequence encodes CASSVEYRGGAQYF.

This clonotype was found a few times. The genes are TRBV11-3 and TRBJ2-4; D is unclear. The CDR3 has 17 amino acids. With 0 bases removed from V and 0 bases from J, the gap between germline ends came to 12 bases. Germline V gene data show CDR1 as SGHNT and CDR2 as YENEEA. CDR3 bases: TGTGCCAGCAGCTTAGATGCCTCCCATCTAGCCAAAAACATTCAGTACTTC. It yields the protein CASSLDASHLAKNIQYF. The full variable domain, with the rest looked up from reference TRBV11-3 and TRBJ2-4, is EAGVVQSPRYKIIEKKQPVAFWCNPISGHNTLYWYLQNLGQGPELLIRYENEEAVDDSQLPKDRFSAERLKGVDSTLKIQPAELGDSAVYLCASSLDASHLAKNIQYFGAGTRLSVL.

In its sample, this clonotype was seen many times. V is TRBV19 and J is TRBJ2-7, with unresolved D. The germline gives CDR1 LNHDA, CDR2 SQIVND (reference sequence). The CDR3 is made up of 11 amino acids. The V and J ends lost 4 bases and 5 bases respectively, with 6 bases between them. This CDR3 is CASSNYNEQYF. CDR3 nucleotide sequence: TGTGCCAGTAGTAATTACAACGAGCAGTACTTC.

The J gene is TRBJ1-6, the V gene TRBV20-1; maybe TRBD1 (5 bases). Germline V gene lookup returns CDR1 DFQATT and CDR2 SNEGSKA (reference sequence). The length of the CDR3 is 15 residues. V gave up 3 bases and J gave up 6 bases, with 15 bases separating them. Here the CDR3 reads CSASNSGTVNSPLHF. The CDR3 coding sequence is TGCAGTGCTAGTAATTCCGGGACGGTTAATTCACCCCTCCACTTT.

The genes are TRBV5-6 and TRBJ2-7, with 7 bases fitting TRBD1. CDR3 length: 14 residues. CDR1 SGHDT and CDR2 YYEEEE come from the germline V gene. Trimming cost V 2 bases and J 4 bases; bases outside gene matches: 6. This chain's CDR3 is CASSFSAGGYEQYF. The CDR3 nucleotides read TGTGCCAGCAGCTTCTCGGCAGGGGGATACGAGCAGTACTTC.